This T cell receptor (beta chain) was sequenced for a study of cytomegalovirus exposure and HLA in healthy donors. The PCR employed 60 Vbeta primers together with 13 Jbeta primers. Sequencing was performed with immunoSEQ multiplex PCR; in TCRdb, only in-frame clones are kept and a portion is missing. The sample has around 200,000 clones; 77% are singletons. Study-wide results and caveats: A prior analysis recorded that most TCR beta V segments were productive about 90% or about 30% of the time.

With 3 bases clipped from V and 2 bases from J, the junction kept 5 bases outside the gene matches. The CDR3 extends over 15 amino acids. Germline CDR1 KGHSH, CDR2 LQKENI. With respect to this clone: Its target is not known.

Sequencing was carried out using PBMCs. The sequence came from a woman aged 55-75 years in good health and CMV-seropositive. The chain links TRBV18 to TRBJ2-7; 9 bases line up with TRBD1. The CDR3 DNA reads TGTGCCAGCTCACCCGGGACAGGGATAGCCTACGAGCAGTACTTC. Protein: CASSPGTGIAYEQYF.